This T cell receptor beta chain was identified during a study of metastatic and nonmetastatic thyroid tumors. About the research overall: Across blood and tumor or nodule tissue, repertoires from malignant and benign thyroid patients were compared with one another. Study outcomes and limitations: A significant increase in TCR beta diversity was reportedly seen in malignant thyroid tumors relative to benign nodules, in blood and tumor.

The CDR3 spans 11 residues. Germline V gene sequence: CDR1 GTSNPN, CDR2 SVGIG (reference sequence). V lost 1 base, J lost 5 bases, and 4 bases lay in between. Per the original methods: Variation in CDR3 across clinicopathological groups served as the basis for constructing a distant-metastasis classifier in papillary thyroid cancer. TCRdb reassembled clones from the PCR reads with MiXCR. TCRdb, not the original authors, processed these V and J calls. The repertoire includes about 70,000 clones, less than 20% of them detected once, and around 13% sits in the top ten. Nobody among the patients had been given any treatment before thyroid surgery. This clone was seen at least ten times. Its antigen is still unknown.

Input material: blood. The TCR was taken from a female donor with papillary thyroid cancer or a benign thyroid nodule (not recorded which). Some clones in this sample may be carry-over from other donors' samples. This chain joins TRBV30 and TRBJ2-3, with unresolved D. The CDR3 is CAWSGGDTQYF. The CDR3 DNA is TGTGCCTGGAGTGGGGGAGATACGCAGTATTTT.